Below are 3 T cell receptor beta chains sequenced from a single sample in a study of CD8+CD57+ T cells in acquired aplastic anemia. Genomic DNA served as template for TCR beta VDJ and CDR3 profiling. TCRdb recomputed calls from the reads with MiXCR, one row per CDR3 protein. Of 150,000 to 180,000 distinct CDR3 sequences in the sample, 52% are singletons; the top ten hold about an eighth. Patients sequenced had flow cytometry evidence of CD8+CD57+ cell expansion. Material for sequencing was sorted CD4+, CD8+, or CD8+CD57+ T cells (not recorded which) from PBMCs. The source is a human donor with aplastic anemia.

The CDR3 reads CASSQRKRGGTLRYNEQFF. CDR3 sequence (DNA): TGTGCCAGCAGCCAGAGAAAGAGGGGAGGGACCCTACGATACAATGAGCAGTTCTTC. The J gene is TRBJ2-1, the V gene TRBV14; 7 bases map to TRBD2. The CDR3 has 19 amino acids. CDR1 and CDR2 (germline): SGHDN, FVKESK. V gave up 3 bases and J gave up 4 bases; unmatched junction bases: 18.

This clonotype was seen at least ten times. The rearrangement links TRBV10-3 to TRBJ2-7, with 8 nucleotides matching TRBD2. Losses at the gene ends were 8 bases for V and 2 bases for J; bases not matched to a gene: 5. This CDR3 region has 13 residues. Germline CDR1 ENHRY, CDR2 SYGVKD. The DNA of the CDR3 is TGTGCCATCGCCGGACTAGCCACCTACGAGCAGTACTTC. Translation gives CAIAGLATYEQYF.

The rearrangement links TRBV20-1 to TRBJ1-2; 7 nucleotides align to TRBD1. Per the germline V gene, CDR1 is DFQATT and CDR2 is SNEGSKA (reference sequence). Losses at the gene ends were 4 bases for V and 6 bases for J; bases not matched to a gene: 5. The length of the CDR3 is 12 residues. Written as DNA, the CDR3 is TGCAGTGCTATGGACAGGCAAAATGGCTACACCTTC. Protein product: CSAMDRQNGYTF.